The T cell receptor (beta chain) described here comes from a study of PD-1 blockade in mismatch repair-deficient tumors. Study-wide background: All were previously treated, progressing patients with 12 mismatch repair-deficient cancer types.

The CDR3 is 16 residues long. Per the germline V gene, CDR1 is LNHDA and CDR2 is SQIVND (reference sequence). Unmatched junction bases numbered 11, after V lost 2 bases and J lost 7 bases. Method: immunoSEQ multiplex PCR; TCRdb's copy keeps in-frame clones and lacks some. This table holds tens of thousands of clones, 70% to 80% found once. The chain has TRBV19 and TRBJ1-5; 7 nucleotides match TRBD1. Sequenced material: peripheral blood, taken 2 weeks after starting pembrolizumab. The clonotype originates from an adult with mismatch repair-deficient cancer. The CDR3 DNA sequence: TGTGCCAGTAGTATAAGTCTCAGGGGGATAGGCCAGCCCCAGCATTTT. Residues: CASSISLRGIGQPQHF. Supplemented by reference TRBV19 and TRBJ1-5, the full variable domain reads DGGITQSPKYLFRKEGQNVTLSCEQNLNHDAMYWYRQDPGQGLRLIYYSQIVNDFQKGDIAEGYSVSREKKESFPLTVTSAQKNPTAFYLCASSISLRGIGQPQHFGDGTRLSIL.